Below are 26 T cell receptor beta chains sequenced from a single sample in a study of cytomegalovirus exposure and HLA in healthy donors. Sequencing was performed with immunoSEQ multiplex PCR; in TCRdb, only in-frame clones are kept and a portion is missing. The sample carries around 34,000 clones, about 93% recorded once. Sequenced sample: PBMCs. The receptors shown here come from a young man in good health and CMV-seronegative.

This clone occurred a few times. The CDR3 reads CASSETGAQPQHF. The CDR3 DNA is TGTGCCAGCAGTGAAACAGGGGCTCAGCCCCAGCATTTT. The gene calls are TRBV2 and TRBJ1-5; 7 bases match TRBD1. The junction had 1 base not matched to a gene; V was cut back by 2 bases and J by 6 bases. The CDR3 sequence is 13 residues long. CDR1 is SNHLY and CDR2 is FYNNEI in the germline V gene.

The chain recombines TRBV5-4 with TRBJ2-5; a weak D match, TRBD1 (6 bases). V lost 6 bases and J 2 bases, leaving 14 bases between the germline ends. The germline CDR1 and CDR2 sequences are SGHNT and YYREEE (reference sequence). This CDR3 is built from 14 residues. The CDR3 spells CASKVQGRQETQYF. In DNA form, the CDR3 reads TGTGCCAGCAAGGTGCAGGGGCGACAAGAGACCCAGTACTTC.

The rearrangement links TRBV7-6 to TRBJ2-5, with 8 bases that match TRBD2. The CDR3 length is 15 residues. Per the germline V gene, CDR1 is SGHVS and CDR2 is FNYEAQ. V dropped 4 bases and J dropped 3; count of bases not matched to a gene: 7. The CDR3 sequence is CASSSAGTRKETQYF. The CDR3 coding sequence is TGTGCCAGCAGCTCGGCCGGGACTAGAAAAGAGACCCAGTACTTC.

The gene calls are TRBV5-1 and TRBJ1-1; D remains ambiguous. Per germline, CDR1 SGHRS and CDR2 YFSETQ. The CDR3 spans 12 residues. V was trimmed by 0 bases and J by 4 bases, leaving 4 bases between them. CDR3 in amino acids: CASSLASTEAFF. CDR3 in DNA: TGCGCCAGCAGCTTGGCGAGCACTGAAGCTTTCTTT.

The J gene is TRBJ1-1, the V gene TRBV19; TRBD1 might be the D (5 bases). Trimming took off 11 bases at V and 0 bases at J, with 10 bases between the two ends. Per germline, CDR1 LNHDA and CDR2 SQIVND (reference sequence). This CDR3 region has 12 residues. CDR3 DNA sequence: TGTGCCGCAGGGAGGATGAACACTGAAGCTTTCTTT. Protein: CAAGRMNTEAFF.

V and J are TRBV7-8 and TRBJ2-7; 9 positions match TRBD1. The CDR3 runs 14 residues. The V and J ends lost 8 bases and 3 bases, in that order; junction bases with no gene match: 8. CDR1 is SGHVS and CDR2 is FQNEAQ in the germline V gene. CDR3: CASGRTGADYEQYF. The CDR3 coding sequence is TGTGCCAGCGGCAGGACAGGGGCCGACTACGAGCAGTACTTC.

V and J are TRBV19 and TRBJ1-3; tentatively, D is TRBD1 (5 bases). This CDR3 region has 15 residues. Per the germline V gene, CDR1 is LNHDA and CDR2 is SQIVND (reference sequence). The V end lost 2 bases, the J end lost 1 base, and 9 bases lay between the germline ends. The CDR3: CASSIRQTSGNTIYF. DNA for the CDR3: TGTGCCAGTAGTATACGACAGACTTCTGGAAACACCATATATTTT.

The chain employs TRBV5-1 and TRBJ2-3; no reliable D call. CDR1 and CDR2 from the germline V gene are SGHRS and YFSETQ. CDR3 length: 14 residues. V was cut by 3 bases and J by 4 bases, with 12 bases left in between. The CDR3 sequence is CASSSLEMADTQYF. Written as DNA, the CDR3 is TGCGCCAGCAGCTCTCTAGAGATGGCAGATACGCAGTATTTT.

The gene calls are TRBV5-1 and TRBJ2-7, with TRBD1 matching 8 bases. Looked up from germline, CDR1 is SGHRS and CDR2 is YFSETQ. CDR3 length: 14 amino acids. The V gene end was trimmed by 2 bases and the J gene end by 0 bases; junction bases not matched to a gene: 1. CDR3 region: CASSFGQGSYEQYF. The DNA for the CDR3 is TGCGCCAGCAGCTTCGGACAGGGCTCCTACGAGCAGTACTTC.

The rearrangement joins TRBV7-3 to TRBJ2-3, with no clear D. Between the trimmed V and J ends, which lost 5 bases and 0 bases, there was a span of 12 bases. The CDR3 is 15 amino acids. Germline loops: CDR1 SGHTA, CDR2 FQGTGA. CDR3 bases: TGTGCCAGCAGCCAGAGACTGCGAAGCACAGATACGCAGTATTTT. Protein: CASSQRLRSTDTQYF.

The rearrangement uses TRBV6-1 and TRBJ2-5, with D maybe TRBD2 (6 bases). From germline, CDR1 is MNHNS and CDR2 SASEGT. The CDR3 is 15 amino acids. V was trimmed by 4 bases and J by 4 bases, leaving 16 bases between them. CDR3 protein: CASSVRRAGGETQYF. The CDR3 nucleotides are TGTGCCAGCAGTGTTAGGCGGGCCGGGGGAGAGACCCAGTACTTC.

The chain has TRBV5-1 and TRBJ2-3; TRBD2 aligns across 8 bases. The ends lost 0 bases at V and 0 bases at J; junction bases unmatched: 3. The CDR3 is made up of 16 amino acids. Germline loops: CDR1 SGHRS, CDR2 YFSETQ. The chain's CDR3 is CASSLGTSPSTDTQYF. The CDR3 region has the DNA TGCGCCAGCAGCTTGGGGACTAGCCCCAGCACAGATACGCAGTATTTT.

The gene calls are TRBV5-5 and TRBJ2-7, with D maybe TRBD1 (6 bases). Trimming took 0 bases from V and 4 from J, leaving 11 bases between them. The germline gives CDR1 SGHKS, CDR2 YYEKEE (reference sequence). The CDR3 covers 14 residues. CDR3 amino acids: CASSLADRSYEQYF. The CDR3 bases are TGTGCCAGCAGCTTGGCGGACAGAAGTTACGAGCAGTACTTC.

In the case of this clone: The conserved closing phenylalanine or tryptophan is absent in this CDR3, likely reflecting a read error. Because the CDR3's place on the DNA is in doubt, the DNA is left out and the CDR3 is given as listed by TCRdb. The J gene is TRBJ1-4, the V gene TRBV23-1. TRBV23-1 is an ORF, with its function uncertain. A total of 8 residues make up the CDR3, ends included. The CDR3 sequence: CASGRYRI.

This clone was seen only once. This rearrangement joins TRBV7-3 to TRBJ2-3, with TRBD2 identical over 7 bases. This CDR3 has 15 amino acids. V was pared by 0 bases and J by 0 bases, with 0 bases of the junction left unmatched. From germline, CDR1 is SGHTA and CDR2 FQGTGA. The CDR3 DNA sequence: TGTGCCAGCAGCTTAACGGGGGGGAGCACAGATACGCAGTATTTT. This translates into CASSLTGGSTDTQYF. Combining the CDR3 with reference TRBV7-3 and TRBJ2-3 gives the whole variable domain GAGVSQTPSNKVTEKGKYVELRCDPISGHTALYWYRQSLGQGPEFLIYFQGTGAADDSGLPNDRFFAVRPEGSVSTLKIQRTERGDSAVYLCASSLTGGSTDTQYFGPGTRLTVL.

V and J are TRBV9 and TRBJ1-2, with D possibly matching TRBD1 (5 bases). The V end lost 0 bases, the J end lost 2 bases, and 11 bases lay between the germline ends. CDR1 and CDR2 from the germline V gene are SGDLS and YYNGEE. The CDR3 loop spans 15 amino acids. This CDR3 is CASSVGDSQNYGYTF. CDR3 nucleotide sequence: TGTGCCAGCAGCGTAGGAGACAGCCAGAACTATGGCTACACCTTC. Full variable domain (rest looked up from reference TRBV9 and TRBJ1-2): DSGVTQTPKHLITATGQRVTLRCSPRSGDLSVYWYQQSLDQGLQFLIQYYNGEERAKGNILERFSAQQFPDLHSELNLSSLELGDSALYFCASSVGDSQNYGYTFGSGTRLTVV.

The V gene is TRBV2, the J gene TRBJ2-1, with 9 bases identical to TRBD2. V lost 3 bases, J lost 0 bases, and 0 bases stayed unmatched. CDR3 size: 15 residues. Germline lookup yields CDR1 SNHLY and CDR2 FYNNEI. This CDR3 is CASSDSGSSYNEQFF. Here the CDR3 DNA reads TGTGCCAGCAGTGATAGCGGGAGCTCCTACAATGAGCAGTTCTTC.

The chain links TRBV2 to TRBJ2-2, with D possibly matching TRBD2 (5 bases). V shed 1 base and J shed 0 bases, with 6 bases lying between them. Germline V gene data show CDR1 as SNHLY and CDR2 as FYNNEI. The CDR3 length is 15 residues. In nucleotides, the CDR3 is TGTGCCAGCAGTGAAGTGAGGGCGAACACCGGGGAGCTGTTTTTT. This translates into CASSEVRANTGELFF.

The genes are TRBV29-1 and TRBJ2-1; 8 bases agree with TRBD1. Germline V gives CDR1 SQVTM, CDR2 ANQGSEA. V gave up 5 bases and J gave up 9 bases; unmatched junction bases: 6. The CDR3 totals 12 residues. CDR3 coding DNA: TGCAGCGTTAAGGACAGGGCTTTTGAGCAGTTCTTC. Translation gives CSVKDRAFEQFF.

CDR3 region: CASSLSRGANEKLFF. CDR3 sequence (DNA): TGTGCCAGCAGCTTGTCTCGGGGGGCTAATGAAAAACTGTTTTTT. The rearrangement links TRBV11-2 to TRBJ1-4; a weak D match, TRBD1 (5 bases). This CDR3 comprises 15 residues. Germline loops: CDR1 SGHAT, CDR2 FQNNGV. The V and J ends lost 3 bases and 3 bases respectively, with 11 bases between them.

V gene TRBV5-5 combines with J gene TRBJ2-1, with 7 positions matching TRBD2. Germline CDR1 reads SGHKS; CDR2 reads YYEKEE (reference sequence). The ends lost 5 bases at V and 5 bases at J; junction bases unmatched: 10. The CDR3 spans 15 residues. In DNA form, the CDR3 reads TGTGCCAGCAGTTCTAGCGGATTACGGAACAATGAGCAGTTCTTC. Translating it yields CASSSSGLRNNEQFF.

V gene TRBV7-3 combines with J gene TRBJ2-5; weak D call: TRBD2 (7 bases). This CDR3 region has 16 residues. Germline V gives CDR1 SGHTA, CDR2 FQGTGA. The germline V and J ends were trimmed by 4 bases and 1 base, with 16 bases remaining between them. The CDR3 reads CASSYWGGSRQETQYF. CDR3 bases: TGTGCCAGCAGCTATTGGGGGGGCAGCCGCCAAGAGACCCAGTACTTC. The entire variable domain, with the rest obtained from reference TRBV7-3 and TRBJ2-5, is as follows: GAGVSQTPSNKVTEKGKYVELRCDPISGHTALYWYRQSLGQGPEFLIYFQGTGAADDSGLPNDRFFAVRPEGSVSTLKIQRTERGDSAVYLCASSYWGGSRQETQYFGPGTRLLVL.

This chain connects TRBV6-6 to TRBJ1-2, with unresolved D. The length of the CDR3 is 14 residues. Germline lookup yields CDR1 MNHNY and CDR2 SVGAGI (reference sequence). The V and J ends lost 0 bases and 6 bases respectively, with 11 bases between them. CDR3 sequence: CASSYSLGVDGYTF. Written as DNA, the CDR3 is TGTGCCAGCAGTTACTCCCTCGGGGTGGATGGCTACACCTTC.

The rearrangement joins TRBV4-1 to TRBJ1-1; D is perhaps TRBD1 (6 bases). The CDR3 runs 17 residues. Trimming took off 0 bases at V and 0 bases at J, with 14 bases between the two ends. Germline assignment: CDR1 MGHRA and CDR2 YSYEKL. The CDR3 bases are TGCGCCAGCAGCCAAGAATCAGGGGACTACATGAACACTGAAGCTTTCTTT. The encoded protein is CASSQESGDYMNTEAFF.

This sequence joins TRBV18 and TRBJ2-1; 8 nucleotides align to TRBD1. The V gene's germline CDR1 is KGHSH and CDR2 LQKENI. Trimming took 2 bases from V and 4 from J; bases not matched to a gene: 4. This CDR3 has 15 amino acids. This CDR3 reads CASSPSGGPYNEQFF. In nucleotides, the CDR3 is TGTGCCAGCTCACCATCAGGGGGCCCTTACAATGAGCAGTTCTTC.

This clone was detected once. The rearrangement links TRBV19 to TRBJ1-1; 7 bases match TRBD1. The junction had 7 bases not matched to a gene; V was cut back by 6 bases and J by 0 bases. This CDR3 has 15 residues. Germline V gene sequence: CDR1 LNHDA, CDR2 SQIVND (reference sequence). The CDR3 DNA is TGTGCCAGTAGGGGGCCAGGGGGGATGAACACTGAAGCTTTCTTT. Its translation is CASRGPGGMNTEAFF.